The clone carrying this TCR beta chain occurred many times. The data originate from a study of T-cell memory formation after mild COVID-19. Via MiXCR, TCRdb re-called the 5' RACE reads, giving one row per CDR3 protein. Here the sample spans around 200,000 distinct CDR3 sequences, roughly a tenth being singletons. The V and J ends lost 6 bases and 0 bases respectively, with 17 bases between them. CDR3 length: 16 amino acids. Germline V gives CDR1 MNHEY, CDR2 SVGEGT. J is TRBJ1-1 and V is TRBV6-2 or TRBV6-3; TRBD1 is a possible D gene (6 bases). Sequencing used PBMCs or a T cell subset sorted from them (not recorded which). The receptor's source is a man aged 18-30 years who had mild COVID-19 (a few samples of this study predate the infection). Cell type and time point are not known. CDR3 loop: CASRRYRDLMNTEAFF. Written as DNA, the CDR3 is TGTGCCAGCAGACGATACAGGGATCTCATGAACACTGAAGCTTTCTTT.